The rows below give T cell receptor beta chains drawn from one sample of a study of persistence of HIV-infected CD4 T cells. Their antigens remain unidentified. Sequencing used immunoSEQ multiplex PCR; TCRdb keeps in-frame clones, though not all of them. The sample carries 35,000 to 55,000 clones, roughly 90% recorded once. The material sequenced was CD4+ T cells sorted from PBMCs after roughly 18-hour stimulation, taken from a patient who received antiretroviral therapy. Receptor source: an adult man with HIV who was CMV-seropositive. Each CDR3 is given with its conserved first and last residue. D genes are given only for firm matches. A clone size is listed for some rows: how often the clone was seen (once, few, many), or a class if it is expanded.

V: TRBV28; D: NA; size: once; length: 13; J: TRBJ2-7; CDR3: CASRLTGLNEQYF; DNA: TGTGCCAGCAGGCTGACAGGTTTAAACGAGCAGTACTTC
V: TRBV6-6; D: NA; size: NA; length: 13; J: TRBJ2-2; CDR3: CASRPDSTGELFF; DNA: TGTGCCAGCAGGCCTGACAGCACCGGGGAGCTGTTTTTT
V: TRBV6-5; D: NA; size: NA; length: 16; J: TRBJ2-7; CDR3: CASSYLPPGASYEQYF; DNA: TGTGCCAGCAGTTATCTCCCGCCGGGGGCTTCCTACGAGCAGTACTTC
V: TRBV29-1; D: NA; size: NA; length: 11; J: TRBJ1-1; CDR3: CSVDEGRVAFF; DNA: TGCAGCGTTGACGAGGGAAGGGTTGCTTTCTTT
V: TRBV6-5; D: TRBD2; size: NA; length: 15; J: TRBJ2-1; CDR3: CASSPGTSGYNEQFF; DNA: TGTGCCAGCAGCCCCGGGACTAGCGGGTACAATGAGCAGTTCTTC
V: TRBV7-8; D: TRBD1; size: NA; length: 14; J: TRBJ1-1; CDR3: CASSSGTANTEAFF; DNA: TGTGCCAGCAGCTCCGGGACAGCGAACACTGAAGCTTTCTTT
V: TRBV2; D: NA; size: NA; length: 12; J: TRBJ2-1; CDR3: CASMLQGSEQFF; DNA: TGTGCCAGCATGTTACAGGGTAGTGAGCAGTTCTTC
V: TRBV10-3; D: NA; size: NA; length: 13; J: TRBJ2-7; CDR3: CAISEIDRSEQYF; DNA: TGTGCCATCAGTGAGATCGACAGGAGCGAGCAGTACTTC
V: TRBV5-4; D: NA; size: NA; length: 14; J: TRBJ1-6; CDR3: CASSPGQINSPLHF; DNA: TGTGCCAGCAGCCCTGGACAGATTAATTCACCCCTCCACTTT
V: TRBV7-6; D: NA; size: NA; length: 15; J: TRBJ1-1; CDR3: CASSLAGPTNTEAFF; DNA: TGTGCCAGCAGCTTAGCGGGACCGACGAACACTGAAGCTTTCTTT
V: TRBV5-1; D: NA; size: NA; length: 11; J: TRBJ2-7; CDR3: CASGVRGEQYF; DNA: TGCGCCAGCGGTGTCAGGGGCGAGCAGTACTTC
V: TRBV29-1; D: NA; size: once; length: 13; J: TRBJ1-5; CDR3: CSASDTSNQPQHF; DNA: TGCAGCGCTTCAGACACAAGCAATCAGCCCCAGCATTTT
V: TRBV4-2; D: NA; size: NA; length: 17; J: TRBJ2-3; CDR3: CASSQDGDRGGTDTQYF; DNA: TGTGCCAGCAGCCAAGATGGTGACAGGGGAGGGACAGATACGCAGTATTTT
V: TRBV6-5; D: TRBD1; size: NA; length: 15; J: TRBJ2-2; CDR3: CASSRQGRNTGELFF; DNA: TGTGCCAGCAGCAGACAGGGGAGGAACACCGGGGAGCTGTTTTTT
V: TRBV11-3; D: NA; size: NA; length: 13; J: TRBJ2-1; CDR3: CASSPGVVGEQFF; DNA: TGTGCCAGCAGCCCGGGGGTGGTCGGTGAGCAGTTCTTC
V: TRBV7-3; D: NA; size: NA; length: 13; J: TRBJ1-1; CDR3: CASSPSAGTEAFF; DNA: TGTGCCAGCAGCCCCTCGGCAGGCACTGAAGCTTTCTTT
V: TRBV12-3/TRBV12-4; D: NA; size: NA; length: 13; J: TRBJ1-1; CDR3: CASSLKGRTEAFF; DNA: TGTGCCAGCAGTTTGAAGGGGCGCACTGAAGCTTTCTTT
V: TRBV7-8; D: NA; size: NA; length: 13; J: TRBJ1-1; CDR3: CASSSLINTEAFF; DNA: TGTGCCAGCAGCTCCTTAATAAACACTGAAGCTTTCTTT
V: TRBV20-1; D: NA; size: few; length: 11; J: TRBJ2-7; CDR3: CSARRGGEQYF; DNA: TGCAGTGCTAGACGGGGCGGCGAGCAGTACTTC
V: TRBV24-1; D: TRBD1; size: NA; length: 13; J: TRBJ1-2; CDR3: CATSEKDREGYTF; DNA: TGTGCCACCAGTGAAAAGGACAGGGAGGGCTACACCTTC